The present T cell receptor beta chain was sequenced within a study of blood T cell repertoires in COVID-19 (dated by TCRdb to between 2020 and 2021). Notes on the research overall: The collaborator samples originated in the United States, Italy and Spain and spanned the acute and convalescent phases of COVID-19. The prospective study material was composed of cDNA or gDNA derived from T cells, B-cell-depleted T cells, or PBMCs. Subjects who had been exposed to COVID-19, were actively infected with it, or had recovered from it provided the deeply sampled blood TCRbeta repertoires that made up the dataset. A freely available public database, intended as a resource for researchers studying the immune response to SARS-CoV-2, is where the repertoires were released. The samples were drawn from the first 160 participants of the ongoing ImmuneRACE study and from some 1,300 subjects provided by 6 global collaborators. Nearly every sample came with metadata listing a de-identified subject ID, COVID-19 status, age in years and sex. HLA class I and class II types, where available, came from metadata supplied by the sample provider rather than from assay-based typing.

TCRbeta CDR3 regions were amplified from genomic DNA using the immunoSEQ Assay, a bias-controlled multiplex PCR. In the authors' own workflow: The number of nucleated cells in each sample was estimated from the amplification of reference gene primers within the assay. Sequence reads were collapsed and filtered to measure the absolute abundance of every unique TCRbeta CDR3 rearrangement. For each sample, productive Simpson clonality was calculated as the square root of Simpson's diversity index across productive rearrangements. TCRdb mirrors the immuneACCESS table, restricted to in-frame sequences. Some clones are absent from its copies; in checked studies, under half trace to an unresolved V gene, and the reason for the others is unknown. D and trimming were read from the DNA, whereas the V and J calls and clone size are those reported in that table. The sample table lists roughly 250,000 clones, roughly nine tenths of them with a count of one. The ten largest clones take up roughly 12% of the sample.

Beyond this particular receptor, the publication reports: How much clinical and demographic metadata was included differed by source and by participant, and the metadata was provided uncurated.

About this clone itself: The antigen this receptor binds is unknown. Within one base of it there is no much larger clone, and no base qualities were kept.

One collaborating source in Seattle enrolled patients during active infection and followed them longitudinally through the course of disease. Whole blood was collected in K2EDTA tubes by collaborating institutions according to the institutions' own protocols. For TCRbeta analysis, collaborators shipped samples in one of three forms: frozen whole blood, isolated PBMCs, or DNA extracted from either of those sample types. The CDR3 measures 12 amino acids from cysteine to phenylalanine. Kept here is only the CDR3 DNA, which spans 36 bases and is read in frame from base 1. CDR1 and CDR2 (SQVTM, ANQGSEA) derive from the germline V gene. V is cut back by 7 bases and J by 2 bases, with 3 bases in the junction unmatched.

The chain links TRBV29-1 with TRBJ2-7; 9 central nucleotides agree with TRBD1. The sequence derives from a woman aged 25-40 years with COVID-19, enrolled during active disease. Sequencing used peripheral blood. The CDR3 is CSATGGPYEQYF. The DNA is TGCAGCGCCACAGGGGGCCCCTACGAGCAGTACTTC.